Each of the 4 T cell receptor beta chains below was sequenced from the same sample in a study of T cells in Graves' hyperthyroidism and ophthalmopathy. RNA transcripts provided the source from which TCR beta CDR3 regions were amplified. TCR CDR3 regions were first amplified by RT-PCR with HTBI primers. One entry per CDR3 protein results from TCRdb running MiXCR on the multiplex PCR reads. The table records about 480,000 distinct CDR3 sequences, less than 25% of them present only once. Sequenced sample: blood. These receptors originate from a woman under 40 with Graves' ophthalmopathy.

This clonotype came up a few times. The DNA of the CDR3 is TGTGCCAGCAGAACTAGCGGGGGTTCCGGGGAGCTGTTTTTT. This gives the protein CASRTSGGSGELFF. The V and J genes are TRBV6-2 or TRBV6-3 and TRBJ2-2; 11 bases line up with TRBD2. Germline assignment: CDR1 MNHEY and CDR2 SVGEGT. Trimming cost V 6 bases and J 6 bases; bases outside gene matches: 3. The CDR3 extends over 14 amino acids.

The chain employs TRBV6-1 and TRBJ1-1, with 7 bases aligning to TRBD1. The CDR3 loop spans 14 amino acids. V was clipped by 4 bases and J by 6 bases; unmatched bases: 8. Per germline, CDR1 MNHNS and CDR2 SASEGT. The CDR3 spells CASSVTGDSAEAFF. DNA for the CDR3: TGTGCCAGCAGTGTCACAGGGGATTCGGCTGAAGCTTTCTTT.

A word on this clonotype: A much bigger clone sits one base away, suggesting this may be a read error. Written as DNA, the CDR3 is TGTGCCAGCAGCATGCAACGGGACACTGAAGCTTGCTTT. Translating gives CASSMQRDTEACF. The chain is built from TRBV7-3 and TRBJ1-1, with a tentative D call TRBD1 (6 bases). Germline V gives CDR1 SGHTA, CDR2 FQGTGA. This CDR3 has 13 amino acids.

This clonotype showed up many times. The chain recombines TRBV27 with TRBJ1-2, with 7 positions matching TRBD1. This CDR3 has 14 amino acids. From germline, CDR1 is MNHEY and CDR2 SMNVEV (reference sequence). V dropped 3 bases and J dropped 8; count of bases not matched to a gene: 9. The CDR3 here is CASSFSDRERGYTF. Here the CDR3 DNA reads TGTGCCAGCAGTTTTTCCGACAGGGAGAGGGGCTACACCTTC.